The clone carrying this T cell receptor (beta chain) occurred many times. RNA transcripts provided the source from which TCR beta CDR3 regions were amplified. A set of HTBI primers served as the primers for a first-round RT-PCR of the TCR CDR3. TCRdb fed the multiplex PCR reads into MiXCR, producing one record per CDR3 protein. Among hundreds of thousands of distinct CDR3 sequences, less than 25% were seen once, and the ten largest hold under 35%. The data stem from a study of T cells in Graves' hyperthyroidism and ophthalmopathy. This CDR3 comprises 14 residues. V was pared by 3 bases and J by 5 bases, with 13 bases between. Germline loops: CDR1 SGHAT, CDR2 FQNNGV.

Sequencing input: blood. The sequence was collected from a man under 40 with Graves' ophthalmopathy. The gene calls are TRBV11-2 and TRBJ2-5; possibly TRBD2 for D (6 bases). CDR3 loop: CASSFVAGTETQYF. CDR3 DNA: TGTGCCAGCAGCTTCGTGGCGGGAACTGAGACCCAGTACTTC.